The 17 T cell receptor beta chains below all came from one sample that was sequenced in a study of metastatic and nonmetastatic thyroid tumors. Patients underwent thyroid surgery, and none had received any treatment before it. Via MiXCR, TCRdb re-called the PCR reads. Of under 95,000 clones listed, about 13% were seen once; the top ten hold about 10%. The sample consisted of blood. The receptors come from a female donor with papillary thyroid cancer or a benign thyroid nodule (not recorded which). Some clones in this sample may be carry-over from other donors' samples.

This clone was seen ten or more times. The V call is TRBV5-1, the J call TRBJ2-1; 7 bases are shared with TRBD2. The J segment lost 6 bases and the V segment lost 2 bases, leaving 11 bases of the junction unmatched. In germline, CDR1 is SGHRS, CDR2 YFSETQ. The CDR3 loop spans 16 amino acids. In nucleotides, the CDR3 is TGCGCCAGCAGCTTTTCCCTAGCGGTGGACGCCAATGAGCAGTTCTTC. The encoded protein is CASSFSLAVDANEQFF.

This clone was recorded at least ten times. The V gene is TRBV7-2, the J gene TRBJ1-2, with D possibly matching TRBD1 (5 bases). Germline V lookup: CDR1 SGHTA, CDR2 FQGNSA. V was pared by 5 bases and J by 8 bases, with 12 bases between. The CDR3 contains 12 residues. CDR3 region: CASSPRGFGYTF. The CDR3 DNA reads as TGTGCCAGCAGCCCCCGGGGGTTCGGCTACACCTTC.

This clone was detected many times. The rearrangement joins TRBV20-1 to TRBJ1-2; D is undetermined. Trimming took off 4 bases at V and 10 bases at J, with 13 bases between the two ends. The CDR3 has 11 residues. Germline CDR1 is DFQATT and CDR2 is SNEGSKA (reference sequence). CDR3 nucleotides: TGCAGTGCTATCACGGATCCAGCCTACACCTTC. Amino acids: CSAITDPAYTF.

The V call is TRBV3-1, the J call TRBJ2-7; the D is unclear. V lost 4 bases to trimming and J lost 6 bases, with 16 bases between them. The CDR3 sequence is 14 residues long. Germline-derived CDR1 and CDR2 are LGHDT and YNNKEL (reference sequence). The CDR3 is CASSPTAIGCEQYF. Here the CDR3 DNA reads TGTGCCAGCAGCCCGACCGCTATAGGTTGCGAGCAGTACTTC.

Regarding this clone: One end of the junction varies from germline; a read error may be responsible. The chain recombines TRBV7-2 with TRBJ2-7, with a possible D match to TRBD2 (5 bases). There are 14 residues in the CDR3. CDR1 is SGHTA and CDR2 is FQGNSA in the germline V gene. The CDR3 spells CASSFYGVIYEHYF. The CDR3 nucleotides read TGTGCCAGCAGCTTCTACGGGGTGATCTACGAGCATTACTTC.

This clone was found many times. This chain joins TRBV28 and TRBJ1-6; D perhaps matches TRBD1 (5 bases). The CDR3 runs 18 residues. CDR1 and CDR2 (germline): MDHEN, SYDVKM. V lost 3 bases and J lost 1, with 16 bases in between. The CDR3 spells CASSFGTGIRSYNSPLHF. CDR3 sequence (DNA): TGTGCCAGCAGTTTCGGGACGGGGATAAGGTCCTATAATTCACCCCTCCACTTT.

The sample holds many counts of this clone. The chain uses TRBV28 and TRBJ2-1; 8 bases are a match to TRBD2. J gave up 0 bases and V 1 base, and 8 bases lay outside the gene matches. From germline, CDR1 is MDHEN and CDR2 SYDVKM. The CDR3 extends over 18 amino acids. The CDR3: CASSLYLTTSGSYNEQFF. The CDR3 nucleotides read TGTGCCAGCAGTTTATATCTGACTACTAGCGGCTCCTACAATGAGCAGTTCTTC.

Ten or more counts support this clone. The CDR3: CASRPRTAGRETQYF. The CDR3 bases are TGTGCCAGCAGGCCCCGGACGGCAGGGAGGGAGACCCAGTACTTC. J is TRBJ2-5 and V is TRBV27; a possible D gene is TRBD2 (6 bases). The CDR3 totals 15 residues. Deletions cut 6 bases from V and 5 bases from J, with 19 bases between. Germline V gives CDR1 MNHEY, CDR2 SMNVEV (reference sequence).

With respect to this clone: It may be a read error: a sequence one base away is much more abundant. The chain is built from TRBV7-2 and TRBJ1-1; D not resolved. CDR3 length: 14 amino acids. V was trimmed by 3 bases and J by 1 base, leaving 9 bases between them. The germline V gene encodes CDR1 SGHTA and CDR2 FQGNSA. The CDR3 DNA is TGTGCCAGCAGCTTTGGCATCTCGAACACTGAAGCTTTCTTT. Translated: CASSFGISNTEAFF.

This clone was seen at least ten times. J is TRBJ1-2 and V is TRBV12-3 or TRBV12-4; D is unresolved. Trimming stripped 5 bases from V and 8 bases from J, with 18 bases between. The CDR3 runs to 14 residues. The DNA of the CDR3 is TGTGCCAGCAGTCTCCTCGGAGGGCCGGGAGGCTACACCTTC. Its protein product is CASSLLGGPGGYTF.

This clone was recorded a few times. The chain links TRBV27 to TRBJ2-7; D unclear. Germline V lookup: CDR1 MNHEY, CDR2 SMNVEV (reference sequence). V shed 5 bases and J shed 0 bases, with 17 bases lying between them. The CDR3 length is 16 residues. In DNA form, the CDR3 reads TGTGCCAGCAGTCTAGACCCAATGGGTTCCTCCTACGAGCAGTACTTC. Its protein product is CASSLDPMGSSYEQYF.

Worth noting for this clone: This may come from a read error, since a much larger clone is one base off. The same CDR3 also results from other DNA sequences found in this sample. This chain connects TRBV5-1 to TRBJ1-4; possible D gene TRBD1, 6 bases. Germline V gene lookup returns CDR1 SGHRS and CDR2 YFSETQ. The CDR3 contains 14 residues. V was trimmed by 4 bases and J by 8 bases, leaving 15 bases between them. Here the CDR3 reads CASSLVAGVEKLFF. The CDR3 nucleotides are TGCGCCAGCAGCCTGGTGGCAGGGGTAGAAAAACTGTTTTTT.

This clone was detected many times. The chain combines TRBV11-2 with TRBJ2-5; 15 bases map to TRBD2. V lost 3 bases to trimming and J lost 2 bases; unmatched junction nucleotides: 7. Germline V gene sequence: CDR1 SGHAT, CDR2 FQNNGV. The CDR3 is 18 residues long. The CDR3 loop reads CASSLVGLAGGEQETQYF. The CDR3 nucleotides read TGTGCCAGCAGCTTGGTAGGACTAGCGGGAGGGGAACAAGAGACCCAGTACTTC. Together with reference TRBV11-2 and TRBJ2-5, the CDR3 gives the full variable domain: EAGVAQSPRYKIIEKRQSVAFWCNPISGHATLYWYQQILGQGPKLLIQFQNNGVVDDSQLPKDRFSAERLKGVDSTLKIQPAKLEDSAVYLCASSLVGLAGGEQETQYFGPGTRLLVL.

Ten or more counts support this clone. The chain employs TRBV30 and TRBJ2-3; perhaps TRBD2 as D (6 bases). CDR3 length: 14 amino acids. Trimming left V 0 bases short and J 3 bases short, with 10 bases between. CDR1 and CDR2 from the germline V gene are GTSNPN and SVGIG (reference sequence). This CDR3 reads CAWSVVAVTDTQYF. The CDR3 DNA reads TGTGCCTGGAGTGTGGTAGCGGTAACAGATACGCAGTATTTT. Full variable domain (remainder filled in from reference TRBV30 and TRBJ2-3): SQTIHQWPATLVQPVGSPLSLECTVEGTSNPNLYWYRQAAGRGLQLLFYSVGIGQISSEVPQNLSASRPQDRQFILSSKKLLLSDSGFYLCAWSVVAVTDTQYFGPGTRLTVL.

At least ten counts were recorded for this clone. The V call is TRBV7-2, the J call TRBJ2-5, with D hard to call. Germline-derived CDR1 and CDR2 are SGHTA and FQGNSA. Trimming removed 1 base from V and 2 bases from J, with 17 bases in between. This CDR3 contains 17 residues. The CDR3 is CASSLGDGPGRQETQYF. As DNA, the CDR3 is TGTGCCAGCAGCTTAGGGGATGGACCCGGACGGCAAGAGACCCAGTACTTC.

In its sample, this clone was seen many times. This chain joins TRBV7-9 and TRBJ1-4; D is unresolved. The CDR3 loop spans 17 amino acids. V was trimmed by 2 bases and J by 3 bases, leaving 16 bases between them. Per germline, CDR1 SEHNR and CDR2 FQNEAQ (reference sequence). The CDR3 protein is CASSLTRQRLANEKLFF. CDR3 in DNA: TGTGCCAGCAGCTTAACGAGGCAGAGATTGGCTAATGAAAAACTGTTTTTT.

This clone showed up many times. This CDR3 is CASRRLTGLDTQYF. The CDR3 coding sequence is TGTGCCAGCAGAAGACTTACAGGGTTAGATACGCAGTATTTT. The chain couples TRBV6-1 to TRBJ2-3, with D tentatively TRBD1 (6 bases). Trimming cost V 6 bases and J 5 bases, with 15 bases left between them. Per germline, CDR1 MNHNS and CDR2 SASEGT. The CDR3 covers 14 residues.